The 30 T cell receptor beta chains below all came from one sample that was sequenced in a study of T cell repertoires in cytomegalovirus infection. Antigens of these TCRs are unknown. TCRdb re-called the reads with MiXCR, one entry per CDR3 protein. The sample yields about 310,000 distinct CDR3 sequences, 20% to 25% seen once. The sequences come from cultured PBMCs, collected from culture after CMV antigen stimulation. The receptors here all came from a human donor in good health (CMV status not recorded). Some clones in this sample may be carry-over from other donors' samples.

This clonotype was observed at least ten times. J is TRBJ2-7 and V is TRBV7-2, with 10 bases fitting TRBD2. This CDR3 spans 15 amino acids. J was trimmed by 6 bases and V by 2 bases; bases with no gene match: 7. Germline V CDR1 and CDR2: SGHTA, FQGNSA. The DNA for the CDR3 is TGTGCCAGCAGCTTAATGCTAGCGGGAGTTGTCGAGCAGTACTTC. Amino acids: CASSLMLAGVVEQYF.

CDR3 residues: CASSQGTGGLGTDTQYF. The CDR3 DNA reads TGTGCCAGCAGCCAAGGAACAGGGGGACTGGGCACAGATACGCAGTATTTT. This rearrangement joins TRBV3-1 to TRBJ2-3; 8 bases fit TRBD1. The V gene end was trimmed by 1 base and the J gene end by 1 base; junction bases not matched to a gene: 7. This CDR3 region has 17 residues. Germline assignment: CDR1 LGHDT and CDR2 YNNKEL (reference sequence).

This chain joins TRBV18 and TRBJ1-5, with D perhaps matching TRBD1 (6 bases). Germline V gene lookup returns CDR1 KGHSH and CDR2 LQKENI. V dropped 2 bases and J dropped 6 bases, with 11 bases sitting between them. The CDR3 covers 14 residues. Here the CDR3 reads CASSPWGRGQPQHF. CDR3 nucleotide sequence: TGTGCCAGCTCACCATGGGGCAGGGGTCAGCCCCAGCATTTT.

This clonotype was detected many times. The J gene is TRBJ2-7, the V gene TRBV5-4; 13 positions agree with TRBD2. CDR1 is SGHNT, CDR2 YYREEE, per germline (reference sequence). This CDR3 spans 19 amino acids. V lost 4 bases, J lost 7 bases, and 20 bases stayed unmatched. In DNA form, the CDR3 reads TGTGCCAGCAGCCCGCCGCCCCTCACCGGGACTAGCGGGATTCTAGAGCAGTACTTC. Translation: CASSPPPLTGTSGILEQYF.

This clonotype was observed a handful of times. The CDR3 region is CSARRVNTEAFF. The CDR3 DNA reads TGCAGTGCGCGCAGGGTGAACACTGAAGCTTTCTTT. The rearrangement uses TRBV20-1 and TRBJ1-1, with D possibly matching TRBD1 (5 bases). Per germline, CDR1 DFQATT and CDR2 SNEGSKA (reference sequence). Between the trimmed V and J ends, which lost 6 bases and 0 bases, there was a span of 8 bases. CDR3 length equals 12 residues.

The chain recombines TRBV7-9 with TRBJ2-5, with 8 nucleotides matching TRBD1. The CDR3 is 15 residues long. Unmatched junction bases numbered 7, after V lost 0 bases and J lost 7 bases. CDR1 is SEHNR, CDR2 FQNEAQ, per germline (reference sequence). The DNA for the CDR3 is TGTGCCAGCAGCTTAGCCACCGGGACAGGCCTGACCCAGTACTTC. It specifies CASSLATGTGLTQYF.

This clonotype turned up a few times. The chain has TRBV11-2 and TRBJ2-4; TRBD1 matches at 7 bases. V was clipped by 5 bases and J by 0 bases; unmatched bases: 10. The CDR3 loop spans 17 amino acids. Germline CDR1 reads SGHAT; CDR2 reads FQNNGV. The CDR3 here is CASSNIKGALAKNIQYF. As DNA, the CDR3 is TGTGCCAGCAGCAACATAAAGGGGGCCTTAGCCAAAAACATTCAGTACTTC.

Only a few counts were recorded for this clonotype. The V gene is TRBV15, the J gene TRBJ1-6; 7 bases fit TRBD1. J was trimmed by 3 bases and V by 1 base; bases with no gene match: 3. The germline V gene has CDR1 LNHNV and CDR2 YYDKDF (reference sequence). There are 16 residues in the CDR3. The CDR3: CATSRGAGGYNSPLHF. CDR3 DNA: TGTGCCACCAGCAGAGGGGCAGGGGGCTATAATTCACCCCTCCACTTT.

V gene TRBV7-9 combines with J gene TRBJ1-6; the D gene is possibly TRBD1 (5 bases). Trimming shortened V by 5 bases and J by 6 bases, and 14 bases separated the two germline ends. The CDR3 spans 15 residues. Germline V gene lookup returns CDR1 SEHNR and CDR2 FQNEAQ (reference sequence). The CDR3 spells CASSPPGRGNSPLHF. CDR3 DNA: TGTGCCAGCAGCCCCCCGGGGAGGGGTAATTCACCCCTCCACTTT.

The V gene is TRBV20-1, the J gene TRBJ2-1, with D maybe TRBD2 (6 bases). This CDR3 has 14 residues. The V end lost 5 bases, the J end lost 10 bases, and 21 bases lay between the germline ends. Germline loops: CDR1 DFQATT, CDR2 SNEGSKA (reference sequence). The CDR3 here is CSASRDSTLHEQFF. CDR3 coding DNA: TGCAGTGCTTCCCGGGACTCAACGCTGCACGAGCAGTTCTTC.

The V call is TRBV19, the J call TRBJ2-1; the D gene is possibly TRBD2 (5 bases). The germline V gene has CDR1 LNHDA and CDR2 SQIVND (reference sequence). This CDR3 comprises 13 residues. V lost 7 bases, J lost 2 bases, and 9 bases lay in between. The CDR3 region has the DNA TGTGCCAGTAATACCGGGACCTACAATGAGCAGTTCTTC. This codes for CASNTGTYNEQFF. Together with reference TRBV19 and TRBJ2-1, the CDR3 gives the full variable domain: DGGITQSPKYLFRKEGQNVTLSCEQNLNHDAMYWYRQDPGQGLRLIYYSQIVNDFQKGDIAEGYSVSREKKESFPLTVTSAQKNPTAFYLCASNTGTYNEQFFGPGTRLTVL.

This clonotype occurred many times. The chain couples TRBV11-2 to TRBJ2-1; 8 nucleotides align to TRBD2. The germline gives CDR1 SGHAT, CDR2 FQNNGV. V was clipped by 4 bases and J by 2 bases; unmatched bases: 7. The CDR3 runs to 16 residues. This CDR3 reads CASSWGLDIAYNEQFF. In nucleotides, the CDR3 is TGTGCCAGCAGCTGGGGACTAGATATTGCCTACAATGAGCAGTTCTTC.

The sample holds many counts of this clonotype. The chain is built from TRBV6-1 and TRBJ1-2, with 9 positions matching TRBD1. Unmatched junction bases numbered 9, after V lost 6 bases and J lost 4 bases. Germline values: CDR1 MNHNS, CDR2 SASEGT. The CDR3 contains 15 residues. DNA of the CDR3: TGTGCCAGCAGCCCCGGACAGGGGAATACCTATGGCTACACCTTC. Protein: CASSPGQGNTYGYTF.

The CDR3 loop is CASSLDRVHGYTF. DNA of the CDR3: TGTGCCAGCAGCTTGGACAGGGTTCATGGCTACACCTTC. The V call is TRBV7-2, the J call TRBJ1-2, with 8 bases aligning to TRBD1. The CDR3 runs to 13 residues. CDR1 and CDR2 from the germline V gene are SGHTA and FQGNSA. V gave up 3 bases and J gave up 6 bases; unmatched junction bases: 3. The whole variable domain, filled in from reference TRBV7-2 and TRBJ1-2, reads GAGVSQSPSNKVTEKGKDVELRCDPISGHTALYWYRQSLGQGLEFLIYFQGNSAPDKSGLPSDRFSAERTGGSVSTLTIQRTQQEDSAVYLCASSLDRVHGYTFGSGTRLTVV.

The rearrangement links TRBV11-2 to TRBJ1-4; D perhaps matches TRBD1 (5 bases). The CDR3 sequence is 14 residues long. CDR1 SGHAT and CDR2 FQNNGV come from the germline V gene. V dropped 1 base and J dropped 8 bases, with 11 bases sitting between them. The CDR3 spells CASSLVGGREKLFF. In nucleotides, the CDR3 is TGTGCCAGCAGCTTAGTCGGGGGACGGGAAAAACTGTTTTTT.

This clonotype has more than one count but fewer than ten. This chain joins TRBV4-3 and TRBJ2-1; possible D gene TRBD1, 6 bases. Trimming took 0 bases from V and 5 from J, leaving 8 bases between them. CDR1 and CDR2 from the germline V gene are LGHNA and YSLEER. The CDR3 is 14 residues long. The CDR3 sequence is CASSQEGAHNEQFF. The DNA of the CDR3 is TGCGCCAGCAGCCAAGAGGGGGCCCACAATGAGCAGTTCTTC.

Written as DNA, the CDR3 is TGTGCCAGCAGCTCACGGGACTCGCGGCTCTATGGCTACACCTTC. Translating it yields CASSSRDSRLYGYTF. The rearrangement links TRBV7-9 to TRBJ1-2, with a weak D call TRBD1 (5 bases). The CDR3 runs 15 residues. Germline CDR1 SEHNR, CDR2 FQNEAQ (reference sequence). Trimming cost V 4 bases and J 4 bases, with 16 bases left between them.

V gene TRBV11-2 combines with J gene TRBJ1-1, with a possible D match to TRBD1 (5 bases). Per the germline V gene, CDR1 is SGHAT and CDR2 is FQNNGV. The CDR3 runs 21 residues. Trimming left V 3 bases short and J 1 base short, with 30 bases between. Written as DNA, the CDR3 is TGTGCCAGCAGCTTTTCCCTTCCTGGGAGGGGACGTACCACACGGAACACTGAAGCTTTCTTT. Encoded protein: CASSFSLPGRGRTTRNTEAFF.

This clonotype was detected only a few times. The chain couples TRBV27 to TRBJ1-5; D not certain. Trimming took 3 bases from V and 3 from J, leaving 6 bases between them. The CDR3 spans 13 residues. CDR1 MNHEY and CDR2 SMNVEV come from the germline V gene (reference sequence). The DNA for the CDR3 is TGTGCCAGCAGTTTCCAGTCCAATCAGCCCCAGCATTTT. Translating gives CASSFQSNQPQHF.

The table lists this clonotype with many counts. The rearrangement uses TRBV18 and TRBJ2-7; 12 nucleotides agree with TRBD1. The CDR3 extends over 16 amino acids. Germline V lookup: CDR1 KGHSH, CDR2 LQKENI. V shed 3 bases, J shed 5 bases, and the junction held 8 bases outside the gene matches. CDR3 loop: CASSPQPGQGAHEQYF. CDR3 nucleotides: TGTGCCAGCTCACCTCAACCGGGACAGGGGGCCCACGAGCAGTACTTC.

The V gene is TRBV5-1, the J gene TRBJ1-6; perhaps TRBD1 as D (5 bases). There are 15 residues in the CDR3. V was shortened by 0 bases and J by 10 bases, with 14 bases between the two germline ends. The germline V gene encodes CDR1 SGHRS and CDR2 YFSETQ. The CDR3 here is CASSLVRGPGSPLHF. CDR3 nucleotide sequence: TGCGCCAGCAGCTTGGTAAGGGGTCCGGGGTCACCCCTCCACTTT.

Ten or more counts support this clonotype. The rearrangement links TRBV7-2 to TRBJ2-5; maybe TRBD2 (6 bases). Germline V gene data show CDR1 as SGHTA and CDR2 as FQGNSA. V lost 4 bases and J lost 1, with 13 bases in between. CDR3 size: 15 residues. This CDR3 reads CASSWSAGIQETQYF. DNA of the CDR3: TGTGCCAGCAGCTGGTCCGCGGGGATCCAAGAGACCCAGTACTTC. Together with reference TRBV7-2 and TRBJ2-5, the CDR3 gives the full variable domain: GAGVSQSPSNKVTEKGKDVELRCDPISGHTALYWYRQSLGQGLEFLIYFQGNSAPDKSGLPSDRFSAERTGGSVSTLTIQRTQQEDSAVYLCASSWSAGIQETQYFGPGTRLLVL.

The chain recombines TRBV5-4 with TRBJ2-7; 9 bases agree with TRBD1. The CDR3 is 16 residues long. With V trimmed by 3 bases and J by 7 bases, 14 bases remained unmatched. CDR1 is SGHNT, CDR2 YYREEE, per germline (reference sequence). CDR3 in amino acids: CASSYSRDRAPFEQYV. For the CDR3, the DNA is TGTGCCAGCAGCTACAGCCGGGACAGGGCACCTTTTGAGCAGTACGTC.

Remarks on this clonotype: A read error may produce the germline difference seen at one junction end. The J gene is TRBJ2-1, the V gene TRBV9, with 14 bases fitting TRBD2. Germline CDR1 and CDR2: SGDLS and YYNGEE. The CDR3 extends over 15 amino acids. CDR3 DNA: TGTGCCAGCAGCGTAGGACCTTCGACTAGCGGGGGGGGGACGTTC. It specifies CASSVGPSTSGGGTF.

The V and J genes are TRBV9 and TRBJ2-4, with TRBD1 identical over 10 bases. The germline V gene has CDR1 SGDLS and CDR2 YYNGEE. Trimming at V came to 0 bases and at J to 13 bases, leaving 10 bases not matched to a gene. This CDR3 region has 15 residues. CDR3 DNA sequence: TGTGCCAGCAGCGTAGGTAGAGGGACAGGGGCCGAACAGTACTTC. Encoded protein: CASSVGRGTGAEQYF.

This clonotype was observed many times. The chain recombines TRBV7-9 with TRBJ2-7, with a possible D match to TRBD1 (7 bases). CDR3 size: 16 residues. V gave up 4 bases and J gave up 5 bases, with 21 bases separating them. CDR1 is SEHNR, CDR2 FQNEAQ, per germline (reference sequence). The CDR3 bases are TGTGCCAGCAGCTCCAGGGGGGCAGGGGGAGTCAACGAGCAGTACTTC. This sequence encodes CASSSRGAGGVNEQYF.

V usage is TRBV24-1 and J usage is TRBJ2-3; 16 bases are shared with TRBD2. The J segment lost 4 bases and the V segment lost 2 bases, leaving 8 bases of the junction unmatched. This CDR3 comprises 19 residues. Germline loops: CDR1 KGHDR, CDR2 SFDVKD. CDR3 amino acids: CATSDSGTSGRGASDTQYF. DNA of the CDR3: TGTGCCACCAGTGATTCCGGGACTAGCGGGAGGGGAGCTTCAGATACGCAGTATTTT.

J is TRBJ2-1 and V is TRBV7-4; 10 bases line up with TRBD2. Germline V gene sequence: CDR1 SGHVT, CDR2 SQSDAQ. The CDR3 length is 13 residues. J gave up 5 bases and V 9 bases, and 4 bases lay outside the gene matches. The DNA for the CDR3 is TGTGCCAGTCTAGCGGGAGCCCACAATGAGCAGTTCTTC. This sequence encodes CASLAGAHNEQFF. Combining the CDR3 with reference TRBV7-4 and TRBJ2-1 gives the whole variable domain GAGVSQSPRYKVAKRGRDVALRCDSISGHVTLYWYRQTLGQGSEVLTYSQSDAQRDKSGRPSGRFSAERPERSVSTLKIQRTEQGDSAVYLCASLAGAHNEQFFGPGTRLTVL.

The rearrangement joins TRBV24-1 to TRBJ1-3; TRBD1 is a possible D gene (5 bases). Trimming cost V 7 bases and J 2 bases, with 17 bases left between them. This CDR3 has 16 amino acids. Germline assignment: CDR1 KGHDR and CDR2 SFDVKD. CDR3 sequence (DNA): TGTGCCACCAGCGCACGGCCCTTGGGGGCTGGAAACACCATATATTTT. Translation gives CATSARPLGAGNTIYF.

The rearrangement uses TRBV6-1 and TRBJ2-1, with a tentative D call TRBD2 (5 bases). Germline values: CDR1 MNHNS, CDR2 SASEGT. The ends were cut back, 8 bases at V and 4 bases at J, with 24 bases in the middle. The CDR3 is 17 residues long. The CDR3 DNA reads as TGTGCCAGCGGAGGCAGGAGTGCTCTAACCCCTTACAATGAGCAGTTCTTC. This codes for CASGGRSALTPYNEQFF.